These 28 T cell receptor beta chains share one sample of origin, sequenced in a study of molecular identifiers for immune sequencing clone quantification. TCRdb re-analysed the PCR reads in MiXCR, keeping a single row per CDR3 protein. Among under 600,000 distinct CDR3 sequences, about a fifth were seen once, and the ten largest hold about 0.8%. The sequenced material came from naive CD8+ T cells from blood, with Jurkat cell RNA spiked in. Subset given: FACS-sorted CD8+CD4-CCR7+CD45RA+ naive T cells. The source of these receptors is a human donor in good health. Some libraries in this study had Jurkat cell RNA spiked in.

The rearrangement uses TRBV20-1 and TRBJ2-5; 9 bases match TRBD2. J gave up 7 bases and V 1 base, and 10 bases lay outside the gene matches. This CDR3 region has 15 residues. Germline CDR1 is DFQATT and CDR2 is SNEGSKA (reference sequence). The CDR3 region has the DNA TGCAGTGCTAGAGGGAATAGCGGGAGAGGGGGGACCCAGTACTTC. It yields the protein CSARGNSGRGGTQYF.

As to this clonotype: A much bigger clone sits one base away, suggesting this may be a read error. The chain has TRBV5-3 and TRBJ2-3, with 7 bases identical to TRBD2. TRBV5-3 is flagged as an ORF with uncertain function. V shed 10 bases and J 0 bases; nucleotides not matched to a gene: 11. The CDR3 sequence is 15 residues long. The CDR3 spells CAGSPGLTSTDTQYF. CDR3 coding DNA: TGTGCCGGCAGCCCGGGACTAACTAGCACAGATACGCAGTATTTT.

Of note for this clonotype: This may arise from a read error, as a much more abundant clone is one base away. This chain connects TRBV5-1 to TRBJ2-1, with D uncertain. Germline V gives CDR1 SGHRS, CDR2 YFSETQ. The CDR3 runs 12 residues. With 0 bases removed from V and 9 bases from J, the gap between germline ends came to 7 bases. DNA of the CDR3: TGCGCCAGCAGCTTGGCGTGGCGTGAGCAGTTCTTC. Its translation: CASSLAWREQFF.

This clonotype was seen many times. V gene TRBV9 combines with J gene TRBJ2-7, with TRBD2 identical over 9 bases. CDR3 length: 16 amino acids. CDR1 SGDLS and CDR2 YYNGEE come from the germline V gene. V trimming: 4 bases; J trimming: 5 bases; junction bases outside the gene matches: 13. The CDR3 protein is CASSPVVRTSDDEQYF. The CDR3 DNA reads TGTGCCAGCAGCCCAGTGGTTCGGACTAGCGATGACGAGCAGTACTTC.

This clonotype was counted between two and nine times. V usage is TRBV28 and J usage is TRBJ1-1; unclear D gene. The CDR3 is made up of 17 amino acids. Germline V lookup: CDR1 MDHEN, CDR2 SYDVKM. Deletions cut 2 bases from V and 1 base from J, with 17 bases between. The DNA of the CDR3 is TGTGCCAGCAGTTTACTTCTTTCACTTTCGGCGAACACTGAAGCTTTCTTT. Translated, it gives CASSLLLSLSANTEAFF.

CDR3 in amino acids: CASSVGTYQETQYF. The CDR3 region has the DNA TGTGCCAGCAGCGTCGGGACATATCAAGAGACCCAGTACTTC. The J gene is TRBJ2-5, the V gene TRBV9; TRBD1 is a possible D gene (6 bases). The length of the CDR3 is 14 residues. Germline loops: CDR1 SGDLS, CDR2 YYNGEE. V dropped 2 bases and J dropped 2 bases, with 10 bases sitting between them.

This clonotype was seen at least ten times. The rearrangement joins TRBV9 to TRBJ2-6; the D is unclear. The V end was cut by 7 bases, the J end by 0 bases, with 8 bases between. Germline CDR1 SGDLS, CDR2 YYNGEE. The CDR3 sequence is 14 residues long. The CDR3 sequence is CASEEFSGANVLTF. The CDR3 DNA reads as TGTGCCAGCGAGGAATTCTCTGGGGCCAACGTCCTGACTTTC.

This clonotype was seen at least ten times. The chain employs TRBV25-1 and TRBJ1-5, with D maybe TRBD1 (5 bases). The V end lost 4 bases, the J end lost 0 bases, and 16 bases lay between the germline ends. Germline CDR1 reads MGHDK; CDR2 reads SYGVNS. This CDR3 comprises 17 residues. CDR3 sequence reads: CASSASGTGVSNQPQHF. The CDR3 coding sequence is TGTGCCAGCAGTGCTTCCGGGACGGGAGTTAGCAATCAGCCCCAGCATTTT.

This clonotype was observed a handful of times. This chain joins TRBV19 and TRBJ1-6, with no clear D. The V gene lost 7 bases and the J gene lost 10 bases, with 14 bases spanning the gap. Per the germline V gene, CDR1 is LNHDA and CDR2 is SQIVND (reference sequence). This CDR3 has 13 amino acids. The chain's CDR3 is CASTAGWYSPLHF. The CDR3 DNA follows: TGTGCCAGTACGGCAGGATGGTACTCACCCCTCCACTTT.

This clonotype appeared many times. J is TRBJ2-6 and V is TRBV3-1, with unresolved D. CDR3 length: 16 residues. The V gene's germline CDR1 is LGHDT and CDR2 YNNKEL (reference sequence). V lost 0 bases to trimming and J lost 0 bases, with 6 bases between them. This chain's CDR3 is CASSQDVFSGANVLTF. In DNA form, the CDR3 reads TGTGCCAGCAGCCAAGATGTATTCTCTGGGGCCAACGTCCTGACTTTC.

This clonotype was counted between two and nine times. This chain connects TRBV14 to TRBJ2-7; D remains ambiguous. Germline V gene data show CDR1 as SGHDN and CDR2 as FVKESK. Trimming left V 1 base short and J 1 base short, with 5 bases between. This CDR3 is 13 amino acids long. Here the CDR3 reads CASSQVRSYEQYF. DNA for the CDR3: TGTGCCAGCAGCCAAGTTAGGTCCTACGAGCAGTACTTC.

The sample holds a few counts of this clonotype. The CDR3 sequence: CSVEGTGGDYEQYF. CDR3 bases: TGCAGCGTTGAAGGGACAGGGGGCGACTACGAGCAGTACTTC. The chain has TRBV29-1 and TRBJ2-7; 11 bases agree with TRBD1. The CDR3 contains 14 residues. Losses at the gene ends were 1 base for V and 3 bases for J; bases not matched to a gene: 2. Germline V gene data show CDR1 as SQVTM and CDR2 as ANQGSEA.

CDR3 in amino acids: CASSSGRALYGYTF. The DNA of the CDR3 is TGTGCCAGCAGCTCGGGCAGGGCACTTTATGGCTACACCTTC. The chain is built from TRBV13 and TRBJ1-2, with a weak D call TRBD1 (5 bases). The CDR3 contains 14 residues. In germline, CDR1 is PRHDT, CDR2 FYEKMQ (reference sequence). V gave up 4 bases and J gave up 5 bases, with 14 bases separating them.

This clonotype was recorded a few times. J is TRBJ2-1 and V is TRBV20-1, with 9 bases that match TRBD2. The CDR3 spans 13 residues. Germline lookup yields CDR1 DFQATT and CDR2 SNEGSKA (reference sequence). V was pared by 8 bases and J by 5 bases, with 7 bases of the junction left unmatched. In DNA form, the CDR3 reads TGCAGTTCCCGACTAGCGGCCCACAATGAGCAGTTCTTC. Protein: CSSRLAAHNEQFF.

This clonotype was found a few times. The rearrangement joins TRBV5-6 to TRBJ1-2, with a tentative D call TRBD1 (6 bases). The V end was cut by 5 bases, the J end by 1 base, with 9 bases between. CDR3 length equals 13 residues. Germline loops: CDR1 SGHDT, CDR2 YYEEEE. This chain's CDR3 is CASRGQLNYGYTF. The CDR3 coding sequence is TGTGCCAGCAGAGGACAGCTTAACTATGGCTACACCTTC. The entire variable domain, with the rest obtained from reference TRBV5-6 and TRBJ1-2, is as follows: DAGVTQSPTHLIKTRGQQVTLRCSPKSGHDTVSWYQQALGQGPQFIFQYYEEEERQRGNFPDRFSGHQFPNYSSELNVNALLLGDSALYLCASRGQLNYGYTFGSGTRLTVV.

This sequence joins TRBV4-1 and TRBJ2-1; the D gene is possibly TRBD1 (6 bases). From germline, CDR1 is MGHRA and CDR2 YSYEKL. V lost 2 bases to trimming and J lost 8 bases, with 7 bases between them. The CDR3 has 12 amino acids. As DNA, the CDR3 is TGCGCCAGCAGCCAAAACAGGGATGAGCAGTTCTTC. This codes for CASSQNRDEQFF.

Only a few counts were recorded for this clonotype. The chain has TRBV19 and TRBJ1-1; D is perhaps TRBD1 (5 bases). The germline gives CDR1 LNHDA, CDR2 SQIVND (reference sequence). CDR3 size: 13 residues. Deletions cut 3 bases from V and 1 base from J, with 6 bases between. CDR3: CASSMGGNTEAFF. CDR3 DNA sequence: TGTGCCAGTAGTATGGGGGGGAACACTGAAGCTTTCTTT.

The V and J genes are TRBV12-3 or TRBV12-4 and TRBJ2-5, with TRBD1 matching 8 bases. The length of the CDR3 is 14 residues. J was trimmed by 5 bases and V by 6 bases; bases with no gene match: 8. CDR3 region: CASSHGQGSETQYF. CDR3 bases: TGTGCCAGCAGCCATGGACAGGGCAGTGAGACCCAGTACTTC.

Notes on this clonotype: Its ends do not fully match the called genes, so a read error is possible. This rearrangement joins TRBV5-3 to TRBJ2-7; 9 positions match TRBD2. TRBV5-3 is classed as an ORF, of uncertain function. The CDR3 contains 15 residues. CDR3 coding DNA: TGTGCCAGCAGCTTGGGGCGGGAGGGGGCCTACGAGCAGTACTTC. As protein: CASSLGREGAYEQYF.

This clonotype was counted only a few times. The chain is built from TRBV6-5 and TRBJ1-1, with D possibly matching TRBD1 (5 bases). Per germline, CDR1 MNHEY and CDR2 SVGAGI. This CDR3 is 13 amino acids long. V lost 0 bases and J lost 7, with 9 bases in between. The CDR3 is CASSYSGAGEAFF. The CDR3 bases are TGTGCCAGCAGTTACTCTGGGGCAGGTGAAGCTTTCTTT.

There are many counts of this clonotype. The CDR3 loop is CASSPGLAGGDEQFF. The CDR3 DNA sequence: TGTGCCAGCAGCCCCGGACTAGCGGGAGGCGATGAGCAGTTCTTC. The chain combines TRBV11-3 with TRBJ2-1; 14 bases are shared with TRBD2. Germline assignment: CDR1 SGHNT and CDR2 YENEEA. The V gene end was trimmed by 5 bases and the J gene end by 8 bases; junction bases not matched to a gene: 5. This CDR3 contains 15 residues.

V is TRBV24-1 and J is TRBJ2-3, with D tentatively TRBD2 (5 bases). Trimming took off 0 bases at V and 2 bases at J, with 14 bases between the two ends. This CDR3 is 17 amino acids long. Germline V gene sequence: CDR1 KGHDR, CDR2 SFDVKD. The CDR3 DNA reads as TGTGCCACCAGTGATTTGTCGGGCAGCGGTCTCACAGATACGCAGTATTTT. This translates into CATSDLSGSGLTDTQYF.

This clonotype was found a few times. The J gene is TRBJ1-2, the V gene TRBV4-3; a possible D gene is TRBD1 (6 bases). Germline-derived CDR1 and CDR2 are LGHNA and YSLEER. The CDR3 runs to 18 residues. V gave up 0 bases and J gave up 5 bases, with 22 bases separating them. The CDR3 loop reads CASSQELGGGRPLYGYTF. In DNA, the CDR3 is TGCGCCAGCAGCCAAGAATTAGGGGGTGGCAGGCCGCTGTATGGCTACACCTTC.

The sample holds many counts of this clonotype. This rearrangement joins TRBV2 to TRBJ2-3; D is perhaps TRBD2 (6 bases). Germline lookup yields CDR1 SNHLY and CDR2 FYNNEI. The germline V and J ends were trimmed by 7 bases and 7 bases, with 15 bases remaining between them. The CDR3 spans 13 residues. CDR3 region: CASTTRGLYTQYF. The CDR3 nucleotides are TGTGCCAGCACCACAAGGGGACTCTATACGCAGTATTTT.

This clonotype was seen a single time. A read error is possible here, since a much larger clone lies one base away. The V and J genes are TRBV6-1 and TRBJ2-3, with 8 bases identical to TRBD2. Germline trimming cut 4 bases from V and 2 bases from J; bases unmatched to any gene: 8. This CDR3 contains 16 residues. CDR1 and CDR2 (germline): MNHNS, SASEGT. In DNA, the CDR3 is TGTGCCAGCAGTGGATACGGCGGGGGGATCACAGATACGCAGTATTTT. It translates to CASSGYGGGITDTQYF.

This clonotype appeared many times. This rearrangement joins TRBV5-6 to TRBJ2-4; the D is unclear. V shed 1 base and J shed 3 bases, with 14 bases lying between them. This CDR3 region has 16 residues. Looked up from germline, CDR1 is SGHDT and CDR2 is YYEEEE. The CDR3 is CASSLYVVFGKNIQYF. CDR3 DNA sequence: TGTGCCAGCAGCTTGTATGTGGTGTTTGGCAAAAACATTCAGTACTTC.

V and J are TRBV9 and TRBJ2-5; TRBD1 agrees at 8 bases. The V gene's germline CDR1 is SGDLS and CDR2 YYNGEE. Unmatched junction bases numbered 15, after V lost 4 bases and J lost 7 bases. The CDR3 length is 16 residues. The CDR3 is CASSPWTGSGGVTQYF. As DNA, the CDR3 is TGTGCCAGCAGCCCCTGGACAGGGTCAGGAGGAGTGACCCAGTACTTC.

The rearrangement joins TRBV7-9 to TRBJ1-1; 10 nucleotides match TRBD1. Germline CDR1 reads SEHNR; CDR2 reads FQNEAQ (reference sequence). The J segment lost 4 bases and the V segment lost 0 bases, leaving 2 bases of the junction unmatched. This CDR3 comprises 15 residues. CDR3 sequence: CASSLARTGGTEAFF. The CDR3 nucleotides read TGTGCCAGCAGCTTAGCTAGGACAGGGGGCACTGAAGCTTTCTTT.